This T cell receptor beta chain appears in the sequencing data of a study of OX40 agonist ivuxolimab in advanced cancers. At the level of the whole study: Ivuxolimab was a fully human IgG2 agonistic monoclonal antibody targeting the costimulatory receptor OX40 (CD134). Intravenous ivuxolimab was administered to patients every 2 weeks at six dose levels: 0.01, 0.1, 0.3, 1.5, 3 and 10 mg/kg. Of the roughly 51 patients in dose escalation, around 20 had hepatocellular carcinoma, around 15 had melanoma, 9 had renal cell carcinoma and 9 had head and neck cancer. The dose-escalation cohort was 82.7% male with a mean age of approximately 60 years, ranging from roughly 23 to 90. Prior anti-PD-1, anti-PD-L1 or anti-CTLA-4 therapy was permitted, and checkpoint inhibitors had been received by less than 45% of dose-escalation patients. Partial responses occurred in three dose-escalation patients: two with cutaneous melanoma and one with hepatocellular carcinoma. The purpose of peripheral TCRbeta sequencing was to test whether ivuxolimab changed TCR sequence diversity and led to clonal T-cell expansion. The monotherapy dose-escalation portion (N ≈ 55 patients) of the phase I ivuxolimab trial is reported in the paper.

V drops 5 bases and J drops 0 bases, leaving 4 bases in between. In the germline V gene, CDR1 corresponds to MDHEN and CDR2 to SYDVKM. Inclusive of the bounding cysteine and phenylalanine, the CDR3 is 12 residues long. Here the CDR3 DNA is all that survives: 36 bases in frame from base 1. Study-level results and caveats: After ivuxolimab, more expanded clones were found on average in CD8+ T cells than in CD4+ T cells. Partial responders in the 0.1-3.0 mg/kg groups had among the lowest normalized peripheral clonal expansion, especially among CD8+ T cells. At doses of 0.1 to 3.0 mg/kg, clonal expansion of both CD4+ and CD8+ blood T cells was observed from baseline to week 6. Antigen specificity was not determined for the clonally expanded peripheral T cells. Low levels of normalized T-cell clonal expansion were also seen in some patients who did not respond.

Patients with a history of autoimmune disease or receiving systemic immunosuppression were excluded from the trial. Peripheral blood for TCR sequencing was drawn from every dose cohort at baseline, at cycle 4 day 1 and at cycle 7 day 1. Samples came from an open-label, multicenter, first-in-human phase I dose-escalation trial of ivuxolimab. Adults with locally advanced or metastatic melanoma, renal cell, hepatocellular, or head and neck squamous cell carcinoma were enrolled in the trial. Before TCR sequencing, CD4+ and CD8+ T cells were separately sorted from peripheral blood. On this clone: Its antigen is currently not known. Base quality data are lacking; no much larger clone is found one base away.

Genomic DNA was extracted from sorted cells for sequencing of the TCRbeta CDR3 region. The immunoSEQ Assay was used to sequence the TCRbeta CDR3 regions. Sourced from immuneACCESS, this table was stored by TCRdb with only in-frame sequences that have V and J called. A share of the clones is absent; for the studies checked, an unresolved V gene accounts for under half, and the remainder has no known explanation. The sample has some 80,000 clones on record, more than 80% of them singletons. The ten largest clones capture 4% to 5% of the sample. The sample here was CD4+ or CD8+ T cells sorted from blood, taken in a trial of the OX40 agonist ivuxolimab. The receptor comes from an adult with an advanced solid tumor such as melanoma, head and neck, liver or kidney cancer. Rearrangement joined TRBV28 to TRBJ1-2, with the D gene call left open. The DNA sequence is as follows: TGTGCCAGCAGTATGGCTAACTATGGCTACACCTTC. It encodes CASSMANYGYTF.